The 27 T cell receptor beta chains listed next were all sequenced from one sample in a study of blood T cell repertoires in COVID-19. Method: immunoSEQ multiplex PCR; TCRdb's copy keeps in-frame clones and lacks some. The sample consists of around 50,000 clones, 90% of them appearing once. Sample: peripheral blood. The receptors here all came from a man aged 65 to 79 with acute or convalescent COVID-19.

The rearrangement joins TRBV11-2 to TRBJ1-4, with a weak D call TRBD1 (6 bases). Trimming cost V 2 bases and J 12 bases, with 10 bases left between them. The germline V gene has CDR1 SGHAT and CDR2 FQNNGV. The CDR3 length is 12 residues. CDR3 DNA sequence: TGTGCCAGCAGCTTAACAGGGCGAGAACTGTTTTTT. Translation: CASSLTGRELFF. Looking up the rest from reference TRBV11-2 and TRBJ1-4 gives the full variable domain: EAGVAQSPRYKIIEKRQSVAFWCNPISGHATLYWYQQILGQGPKLLIQFQNNGVVDDSQLPKDRFSAERLKGVDSTLKIQPAKLEDSAVYLCASSLTGRELFFGSGTQLSVL.

The V call is TRBV7-2, the J call TRBJ1-1, with D unclear. Trimming removed 1 base from V and 4 bases from J, with 13 bases in between. Per the germline V gene, CDR1 is SGHTA and CDR2 is FQGNSA. The CDR3 has 15 residues. The CDR3 nucleotides are TGTGCCAGCAGCTTAGTTCCTCGGGGTATCACTGAAGCTTTCTTT. Translation: CASSLVPRGITEAFF. Combining the CDR3 with reference TRBV7-2 and TRBJ1-1 gives the whole variable domain GAGVSQSPSNKVTEKGKDVELRCDPISGHTALYWYRQSLGQGLEFLIYFQGNSAPDKSGLPSDRFSAERTGGSVSTLTIQRTQQEDSAVYLCASSLVPRGITEAFFGQGTRLTVV.

CDR3 nucleotides: TGCGCCAGCAGCTTGAACCGGGACAGGGAACGGTATAGCAATCAGCCCCAGCATTTT. Protein sequence: CASSLNRDRERYSNQPQHF. J is TRBJ1-5 and V is TRBV5-1, with 9 bases lining up with TRBD1. CDR3 length: 19 amino acids. CDR1 is SGHRS and CDR2 is YFSETQ in the germline V gene. With 1 base clipped from V and 0 bases from J, the junction kept 11 bases outside the gene matches.

The V gene is TRBV7-3, the J gene TRBJ1-2, with 9 bases identical to TRBD1. Germline V CDR1 and CDR2: SGHTA, FQGTGA. The CDR3 runs 13 residues. J was trimmed by 4 bases and V by 3 bases; bases with no gene match: 0. CDR3 in DNA: TGTGCCAGCAGCTTGGGACAGGGCTATGGCTACACCTTC. Translated, it gives CASSLGQGYGYTF.

The V and J genes are TRBV24-1 and TRBJ2-2, with 11 bases that match TRBD2. The CDR3 consists of 18 residues. The J segment lost 1 base and the V segment lost 5 bases, leaving 8 bases of the junction unmatched. Germline V CDR1 and CDR2: KGHDR, SFDVKD. The CDR3, as DNA: TGTGCCACCAGTGGCGACGTACTAGCGGGGGTGAACACCGGGGAGCTGTTTTTT. Residues: CATSGDVLAGVNTGELFF.

The chain joins TRBV7-3 to TRBJ2-6; 7 nucleotides agree with TRBD1. The V gene end was trimmed by 2 bases and the J gene end by 2 bases; junction bases not matched to a gene: 6. Germline CDR1 reads SGHTA; CDR2 reads FQGTGA. The CDR3 has 17 residues. The CDR3 region has the DNA TGTGCCAGCAGCTTACTTTTACAGGGGACTGGGGCCAACGTCCTGACTTTC. It specifies CASSLLLQGTGANVLTF. Looking up the rest from reference TRBV7-3 and TRBJ2-6 gives the full variable domain: GAGVSQTPSNKVTEKGKYVELRCDPISGHTALYWYRQSLGQGPEFLIYFQGTGAADDSGLPNDRFFAVRPEGSVSTLKIQRTERGDSAVYLCASSLLLQGTGANVLTFGAGSRLTVL.

This chain links TRBV24-1 with TRBJ2-1; 10 nucleotides agree with TRBD2. CDR3 length: 14 residues. V was pared by 7 bases and J by 12 bases, with 11 bases of the junction left unmatched. Germline V gives CDR1 KGHDR, CDR2 SFDVKD. In DNA, the CDR3 is TGTGCCACCAGCCTAGCGGGGGACCCTTATGGGCAGTTCTTC. Residues: CATSLAGDPYGQFF.

The chain uses TRBV19 and TRBJ1-1, with D possibly TRBD1 on 6 matching bases. The CDR3 extends over 16 amino acids. V lost 5 bases to trimming and J lost 1 base, with 17 bases between them. Germline assignment: CDR1 LNHDA and CDR2 SQIVND (reference sequence). In DNA, the CDR3 is TGTGCCAGTAGTGCCCGGGACATCCGACAGAACACTGAAGCTTTCTTT. It specifies CASSARDIRQNTEAFF.

V usage is TRBV7-3 and J usage is TRBJ1-2; 9 bases align to TRBD1. With V trimmed by 5 bases and J by 7 bases, 11 bases remained unmatched. Germline loops: CDR1 SGHTA, CDR2 FQGTGA. The CDR3 consists of 15 residues. The CDR3 DNA follows: TGTGCCAGCAGCCCTTACGCCGGGACAGGGAGTGGCTACACCTTC. This translates into CASSPYAGTGSGYTF.

The V and J genes are TRBV9 and TRBJ1-4; D remains unclear. The CDR3 runs 14 residues. Trimming took 3 bases from V and 4 from J, leaving 10 bases between them. The germline CDR1 and CDR2 sequences are SGDLS and YYNGEE. CDR3 loop: CASSETAINEKLFF. The CDR3 nucleotides are TGTGCCAGCAGCGAGACTGCGATTAATGAAAAACTGTTTTTT.

CDR3 in amino acids: CACDRGGNEQFF. CDR3 bases: TGTGCCTGTGACAGGGGCGGTAATGAGCAGTTCTTC. This chain links TRBV19 with TRBJ2-1; TRBD1 aligns across 8 bases. The junction had 7 bases not matched to a gene; V was cut back by 11 bases and J by 7 bases. Germline loops: CDR1 LNHDA, CDR2 SQIVND (reference sequence). The CDR3 extends over 12 amino acids.

The chain combines TRBV6-5 with TRBJ1-1; D possibly corresponds to TRBD1 (5 bases). CDR3 length: 12 amino acids. Trimming removed 8 bases from V and 7 bases from J, with 14 bases in between. The germline CDR1 and CDR2 sequences are MNHEY and SVGAGI. Written as DNA, the CDR3 is TGTGCCAGCTCCCCCCCGGGGGATGAAGCTTTCTTT. Translated, it gives CASSPPGDEAFF.

The sample holds a few counts of this clone. The chain couples TRBV7-9 to TRBJ2-7; 9 nucleotides align to TRBD1. Trimming at V came to 1 base and at J to 3 bases, leaving 7 bases not matched to a gene. The germline V gene encodes CDR1 SEHNR and CDR2 FQNEAQ (reference sequence). The CDR3 is made up of 16 amino acids. The CDR3 DNA is TGTGCCAGCAGCTTAGTTGCGGGACAGGGTAACTACGAGCAGTACTTC. As protein: CASSLVAGQGNYEQYF.

About this clone: The junction differs from germline at one of its ends, possibly a read error. The rearrangement links TRBV10-1 to TRBJ2-3, with a weak D call TRBD2 (5 bases). The CDR3 is 8 amino acids. Germline V lookup: CDR1 WNHNN, CDR2 SYGVQD (reference sequence). The CDR3 region has the DNA TGCGCCAGCAAGGGCAGCGGATTT. It translates to CASKGSGF.

This sequence joins TRBV15 and TRBJ2-5; D possibly corresponds to TRBD1 (5 bases). The germline V gene has CDR1 LNHNV and CDR2 YYDKDF (reference sequence). This CDR3 spans 15 amino acids. V lost 6 bases and J lost 4, with 18 bases in between. The CDR3 protein is CATSSSRIRGETQYF. For the CDR3, the DNA is TGTGCCACCAGTTCTTCCCGGATTAGGGGAGAGACCCAGTACTTC. The full variable domain, completed using reference TRBV15 and TRBJ2-5, is DAMVIQNPRYQVTQFGKPVTLSCSQTLNHNVMYWYQQKSSQAPKLLFHYYDKDFNNEADTPDNFQSRRPNTSFCFLDIRSPGLGDTAMYLCATSSSRIRGETQYFGPGTRLLVL.

DNA of the CDR3: TGTGCCAGCAGAGATCGACAGGGGGCCAACTATGGCTACACCTTC. Translation gives CASRDRQGANYGYTF. The rearrangement uses TRBV28 and TRBJ1-2, with 10 bases that match TRBD1. V was pared by 6 bases and J by 2 bases, with 6 bases of the junction left unmatched. The CDR3 has 15 amino acids. Germline V gives CDR1 MDHEN, CDR2 SYDVKM.

This sequence joins TRBV3-1 (or the pseudogene TRBV3-2) and TRBJ2-1, with TRBD2 identical over 8 bases. The CDR3 loop spans 17 amino acids. Trimming took 5 bases from V and 3 from J; bases not matched to a gene: 12. Germline V gene lookup returns CDR1 LGHDT and CDR2 YNNKEL (reference sequence). CDR3 loop: CASSSQAGGAHYNEQFF. CDR3 DNA sequence: TGTGCCAGCAGCTCCCAGGCCGGGGGGGCTCACTACAATGAGCAGTTCTTC.

V is TRBV10-3 and J is TRBJ1-6; 8 nucleotides line up with TRBD1. V was pared by 6 bases and J by 0 bases, with 7 bases of the junction left unmatched. This CDR3 is 17 amino acids long. Germline lookup yields CDR1 ENHRY and CDR2 SYGVKD. The CDR3 nucleotides read TGTGCCATCAGCGGGCAGGGGGCCAGCTCCTATAATTCACCCCTCCACTTT. Translating it yields CAISGQGASSYNSPLHF.

The rearrangement joins TRBV11-1 to TRBJ2-7; no clear D gene. The V gene's germline CDR1 is SGHAT and CDR2 FQDESV (reference sequence). The V end was cut by 5 bases, the J end by 5 bases, with 16 bases between. The CDR3 has 14 residues. The DNA of the CDR3 is TGTGCCAGCAGCACAAGACTTATTAACGACGAGCAGTACTTC. Translation: CASSTRLINDEQYF.

The V and J genes are TRBV4-3 and TRBJ1-4; possibly TRBD1 for D (5 bases). Trimming cost V 3 bases and J 5 bases, with 13 bases left between them. This CDR3 region has 15 residues. CDR1 and CDR2 (germline): LGHNA, YSLEER. The CDR3 DNA follows: TGCGCCAGCAGCCAGATCGGGGGGGGGAATGAAAAACTGTTTTTT. It translates to CASSQIGGGNEKLFF.

The V call is TRBV9, the J call TRBJ1-1; 7 positions match TRBD1. V dropped 3 bases and J dropped 3; count of bases not matched to a gene: 5. This CDR3 is 14 amino acids long. Germline values: CDR1 SGDLS, CDR2 YYNGEE. CDR3 protein: CASSADRDYTEAFF. The CDR3 nucleotides read TGTGCCAGCAGCGCAGACAGGGATTACACTGAAGCTTTCTTT.

The J gene is TRBJ1-4, the V gene TRBV3-1 (or the pseudogene TRBV3-2); D might be TRBD1 (6 bases). This CDR3 has 15 amino acids. The germline V and J ends were trimmed by 0 bases and 7 bases, with 12 bases remaining between them. The germline CDR1 and CDR2 sequences are LGHDT and YNNKEL (reference sequence). CDR3 protein: CASSQDRGHIEKLFF. The CDR3 DNA is TGTGCCAGCAGCCAAGATAGGGGACACATTGAAAAACTGTTTTTT.

The chain carries TRBV5-6 and TRBJ1-2; the D gene is possibly TRBD1 (5 bases). Germline lookup yields CDR1 SGHDT and CDR2 YYEEEE. Trimming removed 2 bases at V and 2 bases at J, with 7 bases between. The CDR3 has 13 residues. CDR3 residues: CASSFGGNYGYTF. Written as DNA, the CDR3 is TGTGCCAGCAGCTTTGGGGGGAACTATGGCTACACCTTC.

The chain carries TRBV28 and TRBJ1-2; D perhaps matches TRBD1 (5 bases). This CDR3 contains 16 residues. Germline V gene data show CDR1 as MDHEN and CDR2 as SYDVKM. The germline V and J ends were trimmed by 4 bases and 6 bases, with 21 bases remaining between them. CDR3 nucleotides: TGTGCCAGCAGTTCCATCCCCCCCTTTGACAGAGATGGCTACACCTTC. This gives the protein CASSSIPPFDRDGYTF.

CDR3: CASSYRTGLTEAFF. CDR3 DNA: TGTGCCAGCAGTTACCGGACAGGGCTAACTGAAGCTTTCTTT. V gene TRBV6-2 or TRBV6-3 combines with J gene TRBJ1-1; TRBD1 matches 8 bases. Looked up from germline, CDR1 is MNHEY and CDR2 is SVGEGT. The V and J ends lost 2 bases and 5 bases, in that order; junction bases with no gene match: 4. This CDR3 region has 14 residues.

The chain combines TRBV6-2 or TRBV6-3 with TRBJ1-1; 7 nucleotides match TRBD1. Germline CDR1 is MNHEY and CDR2 is SVGEGT. CDR3 size: 15 residues. The V segment lost 0 bases and the J segment 1 base; nucleotides outside the gene matches: 2. CDR3 sequence reads: CASSYSGQPNTEAFF. DNA of the CDR3: TGTGCCAGCAGTTACTCGGGACAGCCGAACACTGAAGCTTTCTTT.

A word on this clone: Mismatch with germline at one junction end may stem from a read error. This chain links TRBV29-1 with TRBJ2-7, with TRBD1 matching 10 bases. The CDR3 consists of 13 residues. Germline CDR1 is SQVTM and CDR2 is ANQGSEA. The CDR3 region is CSVEGQGVYEQYF. The CDR3 DNA is TGCAGCGTAGAAGGACAGGGGGTATACGAGCAGTACTTC.